In this sample, the clone carrying this TCR beta chain turned up a few times. Libraries of naive CD8 cells were prepared from 20,000 to 1,000,000 sorted cells using 10%, 30% or 50% RNA. Methods described previously were used for bulk TCR libraries, and listed TCR primers were applied. TCRdb recomputed calls from the PCR reads with MiXCR, one row per CDR3 protein. The data show tens of thousands of distinct CDR3 sequences, 18% seen once. J was trimmed by 9 bases and V by 1 base; bases with no gene match: 12. The CDR3 totals 17 residues. Germline V gives CDR1 SGHVS, CDR2 FNYEAQ. The sample is drawn from a study of molecular identifiers for immune sequencing clone quantification.

V gene TRBV7-6 combines with J gene TRBJ2-1; TRBD2 matches at 10 bases. The sequencing sample was made of naive CD8+ T cells from blood, with Jurkat cell RNA spiked in. The sample's subset: FACS-sorted CD8+CD4-CCR7+CD45RA+ naive T cells. This receptor was identified in a human donor in good health. Some libraries in this study had Jurkat cell RNA spiked in. CDR3 nucleotide sequence: TGTGCCAGCAGCTTAGGACTCGGTCTAGCGGGAGACTTTGAGCAGTTCTTC. This gives the protein CASSLGLGLAGDFEQFF.